This T cell receptor (beta chain) came from a study of blood T cell repertoires in COVID-19 (dated by TCRdb to about 2020). General notes on the study: Samples from collaborators originated in the United States, Italy and Spain and spanned both the acute and convalescent phases of COVID-19. The sample metadata nearly always contained a de-identified subject ID, COVID-19 status, age in years and sex. The dataset comprised deeply sampled blood TCRbeta repertoires from subjects exposed to, actively infected with, or recovered from COVID-19. The repertoires were released in a freely available public database meant as a resource for research on the immune response to SARS-CoV-2. Where available, HLA class I and class II types were taken from metadata supplied by the sample provider and were not determined by assay-based typing. Samples were obtained from the ongoing ImmuneRACE study (first 160 participants) and from some 1,300 subjects provided by 6 global collaborators. The prospective study material was composed of cDNA or gDNA derived from T cells, B-cell-depleted T cells, or PBMCs.

Including the terminal cysteine and phenylalanine, the CDR3 comprises 15 residues. The retained sequence is limited to the CDR3, 45 bases, with the frame set at the first base. Ends trimmed: V by 3 bases, J by 6 bases; bases unmatched to a gene: 5. Taken from the germline V gene (reference sequence), the CDR1 and CDR2 loops are WNHNN and SYGVQD. Collaborating institutions collected whole blood in K2EDTA tubes following their own protocols. For TCRbeta analysis, collaborator samples were shipped as frozen whole blood, as isolated PBMCs, or as DNA extracted from either sample type. The immunoSEQ Assay, a bias-controlled multiplex PCR, was used to amplify TCRbeta CDR3 regions from genomic DNA. The published analysis was carried out like this. The number of nucleated cells in each sample was estimated from the amplification of reference gene primers within the assay. To quantify the absolute abundance of each unique TCRbeta CDR3 rearrangement, sequence reads were collapsed and filtered. For each sample, productive Simpson clonality was calculated as the square root of Simpson's diversity index over productive rearrangements. TCRdb limited this immuneACCESS table to in-frame rearrangements with V and J called. A share of clones is missing; checked studies link under half to unresolved V genes, and the rest is unexplained. V, J and clone size are those of that table, while D and trimming were read from the DNA. For this sample there are roughly 200,000 clones; around 84% appear just once. Jointly, the top ten make up approximately 5% of the sample.

Points the paper makes about the study in general: The amount of clinical and demographic metadata varied by source and participant and was provided uncurated.

To note about this clone: It lacks a known antigen. Base qualities are not provided; no much larger clone lies one nucleotide away.

The chain uses TRBV10-1 and TRBJ1-6, with TRBD1 matching 7 junction bases. Sequencing input: peripheral blood. The TCR was taken from a woman older than 75 with acute or convalescent COVID-19. The nucleotide sequence is given as TGCGCCAGCAGTGATCCCGGGACAGCTAATTCACCCCTCCACTTT. Its amino acids are CASSDPGTANSPLHF.